This T cell receptor (beta chain) was obtained from a study of T cell repertoires in cytomegalovirus infection. At the level of the study: Shared public TCR beta signatures pointed to both CMV infection and a matching HLA type. Whole-study findings and limits: Cumulative public TCR beta family frequency identified carriers of CMV plus the relevant HLA. CMV-specific TCR beta clonotypes restricted by HLA-C dominated the ex vivo response.

Worth noting for this clonotype: Its antigen is currently unknown.

From the reads, TCRdb called clonotypes with MiXCR, one entry per CDR3 protein. Altogether approximately 700,000 distinct CDR3 sequences are present, roughly 35% being singletons, with the ten largest covering around 2.8%. Trimming took off 3 bases at V and 6 bases at J, with 15 bases between the two ends. The CDR3 has 15 amino acids. Germline V lookup: CDR1 MDHEN, CDR2 SYDVKM. This clonotype originated in a human donor in good health (CMV status not recorded). Some clones in this sample may be carry-over from other donors' samples. The material sequenced was PBMCs. The chain is built from TRBV28 and TRBJ2-1; D is perhaps TRBD2 (6 bases). CDR3 nucleotides: TGTGCCAGCAGTTTCGACGGGGAGGCATTCAATGAGCAGTTCTTC. Encoded protein: CASSFDGEAFNEQFF.